The entry below describes one TCR beta chain. In the authors' workflow: Reference gene primer amplification in the assay estimated nucleated cell counts. TCRdb's copy holds only in-frame clones and misses some; the assay was immunoSEQ multiplex PCR. V, J and clone size are taken as reported in that table, and D and trimming were inferred from the DNA itself. Here the sample spans 650,000 to 800,000 clones, about nine tenths being singletons. The data are from a study of blood T cell repertoires in COVID-19. Study overall: T cells, B-cell-depleted T cells, or PBMCs supplied cDNA or gDNA.

The receptor was derived from a woman aged 18-30 years with acute or convalescent COVID-19. Sequencing input: peripheral blood.

DNA for the CDR3: TGTGCCAGCAGTACCTTGGGACAGGGGTTAAGAACTGAAGCTTTCTTT. It is translated as CASSTLGQGLRTEAFF. This sequence joins TRBV28 and TRBJ1-1, with TRBD1 identical over 10 bases. The ends lost 5 bases at V and 5 bases at J; junction bases unmatched: 11. The CDR3 has 16 residues. Germline loops: CDR1 MDHEN, CDR2 SYDVKM.